The 11 T cell receptor beta chains given below trace back to one sample, sequenced in a study of blood T cell repertoires in COVID-19. Method: immunoSEQ multiplex PCR; TCRdb's copy keeps in-frame clones and lacks some. The sample holds more than 250,000 clones, roughly 86% seen once. Sequenced input: peripheral blood. These receptors were obtained from a human donor in a cohort sampled during active COVID-19.

This sequence joins TRBV10-2 and TRBJ2-1; 9 bases line up with TRBD2. Germline CDR1 reads WSHSY; CDR2 reads SAAADI. The CDR3 runs to 9 residues. V was clipped by 8 bases and J by 15 bases; unmatched bases: 2. In DNA form, the CDR3 reads TGCGCCAGCGGACTAGCGCTGTTCTTC. Its protein is CASGLALFF.

This chain connects TRBV6-5 to TRBJ2-7, with D possibly matching TRBD1 (6 bases). Trimming stripped 5 bases from V and 2 bases from J, with 13 bases between. CDR3 length: 14 amino acids. Per germline, CDR1 MNHEY and CDR2 SVGAGI. CDR3 sequence reads: CASSKRQDTYEQYF. The CDR3 DNA sequence: TGTGCCAGCAGTAAAAGACAGGATACCTACGAGCAGTACTTC.

The chain couples TRBV2 to TRBJ1-1, with D hard to call. Trimming removed 7 bases from V and 1 base from J, with 13 bases in between. Germline V lookup: CDR1 SNHLY, CDR2 FYNNEI. The CDR3 contains 14 residues. The CDR3 bases are TGTGCCAGCACCTGGCGTGAGGGGAACACTGAAGCTTTCTTT. Protein product: CASTWREGNTEAFF. The complete variable domain, with remaining parts taken from reference TRBV2 and TRBJ1-1, reads EPEVTQTPSHQVTQMGQEVILRCVPISNHLYFYWYRQILGQKVEFLVSFYNNEISEKSEIFDDQFSVERPDGSNFTLKIRSTKLEDSAMYFCASTWREGNTEAFFGQGTRLTVV.

V and J are TRBV5-8 and TRBJ2-7; 7 bases align to TRBD1. The germline CDR1 and CDR2 sequences are SGHTS and YDEGEE. Germline trimming cut 1 base from V and 4 bases from J; bases unmatched to any gene: 8. The CDR3 length is 15 residues. CDR3 amino acids: CASSLPGGYLYEQYF. The CDR3 DNA reads as TGTGCCAGCAGCTTGCCAGGGGGATATCTGTACGAGCAGTACTTC.

This clone was observed a single time. The CDR3 loop is CAISESRQGLGSEKLFF. For the CDR3, the DNA is TGTGCCATCAGTGAGTCCCGACAGGGATTAGGTTCGGAAAAACTGTTTTTT. V is TRBV10-3 and J is TRBJ1-4, with TRBD1 identical over 7 bases. CDR3 length: 17 amino acids. Germline trimming cut 0 bases from V and 8 bases from J; bases unmatched to any gene: 12. The germline gives CDR1 ENHRY, CDR2 SYGVKD.

V gene TRBV18 combines with J gene TRBJ2-1, with D unresolved. Trimming took off 2 bases at V and 7 bases at J, with 12 bases between the two ends. CDR1 is KGHSH and CDR2 is LQKENI in the germline V gene. CDR3 length: 14 amino acids. For the CDR3, the DNA is TGTGCCAGCTCACCAGATCCGGGTGGGAATGAGCAGTTCTTC. Amino acids: CASSPDPGGNEQFF.

The V call is TRBV14, the J call TRBJ1-1; 7 positions match TRBD1. The CDR3 is 12 amino acids. Germline-derived CDR1 and CDR2 are SGHDN and FVKESK. V trimming: 5 bases; J trimming: 11 bases; junction bases outside the gene matches: 8. CDR3 region: CASSVQQGTAFF. As DNA, the CDR3 is TGTGCCAGCAGCGTTCAACAGGGGACGGCTTTCTTT.

The rearrangement joins TRBV30 to TRBJ1-3; no clear D gene. The CDR3 length is 14 residues. The V and J ends lost 5 bases and 0 bases respectively, with 11 bases between them. Germline V gene sequence: CDR1 GTSNPN, CDR2 SVGIG (reference sequence). The CDR3 DNA reads as TGTGCCTGGGCGCGTTTTGGCTCTGGAAACACCATATATTTT. The encoded protein is CAWARFGSGNTIYF. The full variable domain, completed using reference TRBV30 and TRBJ1-3, is SQTIHQWPATLVQPVGSPLSLECTVEGTSNPNLYWYRQAAGRGLQLLFYSVGIGQISSEVPQNLSASRPQDRQFILSSKKLLLSDSGFYLCAWARFGSGNTIYFGEGSWLTVV.

The chain couples TRBV7-2 to TRBJ2-7, with 9 positions matching TRBD1. The CDR3 has 13 residues. J lost 3 bases, V lost 11 bases, and 8 bases had no gene match. The germline CDR1 and CDR2 sequences are SGHTA and FQGNSA. The CDR3 region is CAVSTGGGYEQYF. As DNA, the CDR3 is TGTGCCGTTTCAACAGGGGGCGGCTACGAGCAGTACTTC.

The chain employs TRBV5-1 and TRBJ2-6; no reliable D call. V lost 4 bases, J lost 0 bases, and 11 bases lay in between. Germline CDR1 and CDR2: SGHRS and YFSETQ. CDR3 length: 16 residues. The CDR3 nucleotides are TGCGCCAGCAGCCTGGCTCCTAGCTCTGGGGCCAACGTCCTGACTTTC. Translating it yields CASSLAPSSGANVLTF. The whole variable domain, filled in from reference TRBV5-1 and TRBJ2-6, reads KAGVTQTPRYLIKTRGQQVTLSCSPISGHRSVSWYQQTPGQGLQFLFEYFSETQRNKGNFPGRFSGRQFSNSRSEMNVSTLELGDSALYLCASSLAPSSGANVLTFGAGSRLTVL.

The chain combines TRBV4-3 with TRBJ1-2; 7 bases fit TRBD1. V trimming: 1 base; J trimming: 1 base; junction bases outside the gene matches: 6. The CDR3 has 16 residues. From germline, CDR1 is LGHNA and CDR2 YSLEER. Here the CDR3 DNA reads TGCGCCAGCAGCCAAGTATCGGGACAGATTAACTATGGCTACACCTTC. Residues: CASSQVSGQINYGYTF.